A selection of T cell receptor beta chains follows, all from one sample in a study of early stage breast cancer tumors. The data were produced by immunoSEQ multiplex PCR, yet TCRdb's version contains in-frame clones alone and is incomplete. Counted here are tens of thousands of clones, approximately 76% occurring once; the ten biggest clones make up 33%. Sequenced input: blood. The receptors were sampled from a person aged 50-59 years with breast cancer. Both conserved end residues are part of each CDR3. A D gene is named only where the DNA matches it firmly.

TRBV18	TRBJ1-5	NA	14	CASSPQASNQPQHF
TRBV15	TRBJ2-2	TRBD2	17	CATSPRLADLNTGELFF
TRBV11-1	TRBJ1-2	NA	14	CASRTGHPAYGYTF
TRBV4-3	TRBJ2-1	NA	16	CASSQEGGIADNEQFF
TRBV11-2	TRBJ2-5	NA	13	CASSLGRQETQYF
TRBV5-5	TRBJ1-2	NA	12	CASSSRFYGYTF
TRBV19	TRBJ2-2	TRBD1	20	CASSIRRGRDRGFRAGELFF
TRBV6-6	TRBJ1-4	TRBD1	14	CASSYTTGEKKLFF
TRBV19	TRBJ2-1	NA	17	CASKEYAGLVAYNEQFF
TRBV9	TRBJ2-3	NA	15	CASSRTDTSTDTQYF
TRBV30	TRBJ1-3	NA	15	CAWTLGGTYGNTIYF
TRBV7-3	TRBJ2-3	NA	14	CASRERQGTDTQYF
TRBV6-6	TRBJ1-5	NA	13	CASSLQQGQPQHF
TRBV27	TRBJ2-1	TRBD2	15	CASSLGREGPNEQFF
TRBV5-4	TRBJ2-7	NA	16	CASSPSIAESSYEQYF
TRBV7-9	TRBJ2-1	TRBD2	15	CASSTTSGLHNEQFF
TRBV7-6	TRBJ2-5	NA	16	CASTGSLGIVQETQYF
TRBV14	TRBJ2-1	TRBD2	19	CASSQDPRTSGKGYNEQFF
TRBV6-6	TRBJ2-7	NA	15	CASSSLGEGLGEQYF
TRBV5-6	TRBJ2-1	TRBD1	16	CASSSLGTGTYNEQFF
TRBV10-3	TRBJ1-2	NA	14	CAISESTGNYGYTF
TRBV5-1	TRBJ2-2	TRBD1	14	CASTRQGDTGELFF
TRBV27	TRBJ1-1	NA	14	CASSWGLGDTEAFF
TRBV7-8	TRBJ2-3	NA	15	CASSSTIYETDTQYF
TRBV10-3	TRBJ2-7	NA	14	CAIGARGTTYEQYF
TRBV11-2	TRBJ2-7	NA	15	CASSFVGGSSHEQYF
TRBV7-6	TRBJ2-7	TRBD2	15	CASSQLAGGPNEQYF
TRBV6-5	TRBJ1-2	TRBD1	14	CASSQGQGDYGYTF
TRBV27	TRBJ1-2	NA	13	CASSLQGSNGYTF
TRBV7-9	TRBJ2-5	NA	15	CASSHTHRQVQTQYF
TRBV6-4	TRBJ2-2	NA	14	CASSAGPDTGELFF
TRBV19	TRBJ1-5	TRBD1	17	CASSTKGQGDSNQPQHF
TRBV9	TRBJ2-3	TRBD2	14	CASGLAGSTDTQYF
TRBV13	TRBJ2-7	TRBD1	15	CASSPRQGISYEQYF
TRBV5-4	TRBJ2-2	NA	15	CASSLGWTGTGELFF
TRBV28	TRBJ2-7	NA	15	CAIKPSGDSSYEQYF